Presented here are 11 T cell receptor beta chains from one specimen sequenced in a study of T cell changes during pregnancy in multiple sclerosis (dated by TCRdb to the late 2010s). Libraries were made using the immunoSEQ multiplex PCR assay. Sourced from immuneACCESS, this table was stored by TCRdb with only in-frame sequences that have V and J called. A share of the clones is absent; for the studies checked, an unresolved V gene accounts for under half, and the remainder has no known explanation. This sample lists under 55,000 clones; about nine tenths were detected once. Of the sample, roughly 10% falls within the top ten clones. The sequencing here drew on CD8+ T cells from peripheral blood mononuclear cells, taken after pregnancy. These receptors all come from a female donor with multiple sclerosis, enrolled in a pregnancy study.

CDR3 nucleotides: TGTGCCACCCGCGACGGACAGGGGACTTACAATGAGCAGTTCTTC. This translates into CATRDGQGTYNEQFF. This chain joins TRBV15 and TRBJ2-1; 9 nucleotides match TRBD1. This CDR3 region has 15 residues. Trimming took 8 bases from V and 4 from J; bases not matched to a gene: 9. Germline lookup yields CDR1 LNHNV and CDR2 YYDKDF (reference sequence).

This clone has only a few counts. The chain has TRBV21-1 and TRBJ1-2. TRBV21-1 is termed a pseudogene. CDR3 size: 14 residues. The CDR3 region is CASSEILANYGYTF. The CDR3 nucleotides read TGTGCCAGCAGCGAGATTCTGGCTAACTATGGCTACACCTTC.

This chain joins TRBV28 and TRBJ2-7; 8 nucleotides match TRBD1. This CDR3 comprises 16 residues. Trimming took 4 bases from V and 3 from J; bases not matched to a gene: 11. Germline V lookup: CDR1 MDHEN, CDR2 SYDVKM. CDR3 protein: CASSSPGQAFFYEQYF. The CDR3 bases are TGTGCCAGCAGTTCCCCGGGACAGGCTTTCTTCTACGAGCAGTACTTC.

The V gene is TRBV6-6, the J gene TRBJ2-1; D uncertain. The V and J ends lost 2 bases and 3 bases respectively, with 14 bases between them. Germline loops: CDR1 MNHNY, CDR2 SVGAGI (reference sequence). This CDR3 region has 16 residues. CDR3 bases: TGTGCCAGCAGTTACGCTTTAGCCTATCTCTACAATGAGCAGTTCTTC. This translates into CASSYALAYLYNEQFF.

V and J are TRBV2 and TRBJ2-1, with 10 bases that match TRBD2. The germline V gene encodes CDR1 SNHLY and CDR2 FYNNEI. This CDR3 comprises 14 residues. V lost 8 bases and J lost 1; bases outside the gene matches: 2. The CDR3 protein is CASGSGGSYNEQFF. CDR3 DNA: TGTGCCAGCGGTAGCGGGGGGTCCTACAATGAGCAGTTCTTC.

Here the CDR3 DNA reads TGTGCCAGCTCACCCCTAATCGGGGACAGCTCCTACGAGCAGTACTTC. Protein: CASSPLIGDSSYEQYF. V is TRBV18 and J is TRBJ2-7; 7 nucleotides agree with TRBD1. Germline V lookup: CDR1 KGHSH, CDR2 LQKENI. J lost 0 bases, V lost 3 bases, and 8 bases had no gene match. CDR3 size: 16 residues.

The chain joins TRBV5-8 to TRBJ2-7; D call uncertain. The germline CDR1 and CDR2 sequences are SGHTS and YDEGEE. Trimming pared 0 bases from V and 4 bases from J, leaving 11 bases between. This CDR3 contains 14 residues. This CDR3 reads CASSLGGSLYEQYF. The DNA for the CDR3 is TGTGCCAGCAGCTTGGGTGGCAGTTTATACGAGCAGTACTTC. Filled out from reference TRBV5-8 and TRBJ2-7, the complete variable domain reads EAGVTQSPTHLIKTRGQQATLRCSPISGHTSVYWYQQALGLGLQFLLWYDEGEERNRGNFPPRFSGRQFPNYSSELNVNALELEDSALYLCASSLGGSLYEQYFGPGTRLTVT.

The rearrangement joins TRBV4-1 to TRBJ2-7; 16 bases line up with TRBD2. The CDR3 is made up of 16 amino acids. Germline V gene sequence: CDR1 MGHRA, CDR2 YSYEKL. V trimming: 0 bases; J trimming: 7 bases; junction bases outside the gene matches: 3. This chain's CDR3 is CASSQDMGLAGGEQYF. The DNA for the CDR3 is TGCGCCAGCAGCCAAGATATGGGACTAGCGGGGGGGGAGCAGTACTTC.

The chain employs TRBV12-5 and TRBJ1-4; TRBD1 matches 7 bases. The V gene's germline CDR1 is LGHNT and CDR2 FRNRAP. The J segment lost 10 bases and the V segment lost 2 bases, leaving 10 bases of the junction unmatched. CDR3 length: 15 amino acids. The CDR3 region has the DNA TGTGCTAGTGGTTTGATCGACAGGGAGGACGGAAAACTGTTTTTT. This translates into CASGLIDREDGKLFF.

The chain combines TRBV27 with TRBJ2-7, with a possible D match to TRBD1 (6 bases). V lost 4 bases and J 1 base, leaving 17 bases between the germline ends. The CDR3 covers 16 residues. Looked up from germline, CDR1 is MNHEY and CDR2 is SMNVEV (reference sequence). This CDR3 reads CASSSGLYRESYEQYF. In DNA, the CDR3 is TGTGCCAGCAGTTCCGGTCTATACAGGGAATCCTACGAGCAGTACTTC.

This chain uses TRBV15 with TRBJ2-7; perhaps TRBD1 as D (5 bases). CDR1 is LNHNV, CDR2 YYDKDF, per germline (reference sequence). This CDR3 is 14 amino acids long. The V end was cut by 0 bases, the J end by 2 bases, with 8 bases between. The CDR3 loop reads CATSRDQGPYEQYF. CDR3 coding DNA: TGTGCCACCAGCAGAGATCAGGGCCCCTACGAGCAGTACTTC.